One sample yielded the 27 T cell receptor beta chains listed below, sequenced in a study of CD8+ T cells in alopecia areata. Isolated RNA was reverse transcribed into cDNA used as the sequencing template. The method was immunoSEQ multiplex PCR; TCRdb's version includes in-frame clones alone and lacks a portion of them. This table has roughly 150,000 clones, around 50% appearing once. The material sequenced was CD4+ T cells sorted from blood, taken at week 0. Receptor source: a human donor with alopecia areata.

V gene TRBV29-1 combines with J gene TRBJ2-5; D ambiguous. The ends were cut back, 3 bases at V and 0 bases at J, with 8 bases in the middle. The CDR3 totals 13 residues. Germline CDR1 and CDR2: SQVTM and ANQGSEA. The CDR3 bases are TGCAGCGTTGATCTCGATCACCAAGAGACCCAGTACTTC. Translation: CSVDLDHQETQYF. The whole variable domain, remainder taken from reference TRBV29-1 and TRBJ2-5, is SAVISQKPSRDICQRGTSLTIQCQVDSQVTMMFWYRQQPGQSLTLIATANQGSEATYESGFVIDKFPISRPNLTFSTLTVSNMSPEDSSIYLCSVDLDHQETQYFGPGTRLLVL.

The V and J genes are TRBV25-1 and TRBJ1-1, with D tentatively TRBD1 (6 bases). The V gene lost 3 bases and the J gene lost 3 bases, with 23 bases spanning the gap. Germline-derived CDR1 and CDR2 are MGHDK and SYGVNS. This CDR3 spans 18 amino acids. The CDR3 here is CASSEGGLPNLGDTEAFF. The CDR3 coding sequence is TGTGCCAGCAGTGAGGGGGGGCTACCGAATTTAGGAGACACTGAAGCTTTCTTT.

V is TRBV29-1 and J is TRBJ2-3; no definite D call. CDR1 is SQVTM and CDR2 is ANQGSEA in the germline V gene. This CDR3 comprises 10 residues. V gave up 7 bases and J gave up 2 bases, with 4 bases separating them. The CDR3 DNA reads TGCAGCGCTAACACAGATACGCAGTATTTT. Translated, it gives CSANTDTQYF.

This clone appeared many times. This chain joins TRBV10-3 and TRBJ2-1, with TRBD1 as a possible D gene (6 bases). Trimming removed 11 bases at V and 4 bases at J, with 15 bases between. Germline CDR1 reads ENHRY; CDR2 reads SYGVKD. CDR3 length: 13 amino acids. The CDR3 protein is CAGRTDPYNEQFF. For the CDR3, the DNA is TGTGCCGGCAGGACAGACCCTTACAATGAGCAGTTCTTC.

This rearrangement joins TRBV4-2 to TRBJ2-7; 9 nucleotides match TRBD1. CDR1 and CDR2 from the germline V gene are LGHNA and YNFKEQ. CDR3 length: 16 amino acids. Trimming removed 0 bases from V and 5 bases from J; junction bases left unmatched: 8. The CDR3 DNA is TGTGCCAGCAGCCAAGAAGGCGGGACAGGGATCGACGAGCAGTACTTC. It translates to CASSQEGGTGIDEQYF.

This chain links TRBV4-1 with TRBJ1-1, with D hard to call. This CDR3 contains 16 residues. V was shortened by 0 bases and J by 5 bases, with 16 bases between the two germline ends. The V gene's germline CDR1 is MGHRA and CDR2 YSYEKL. CDR3 DNA: TGCGCCAGCAGCCAAGATCCGCAGGCGGAGAGGACTGAAGCTTTCTTT. This translates into CASSQDPQAERTEAFF.

V gene TRBV25-1 combines with J gene TRBJ1-1, with 7 nucleotides matching TRBD1. Trimming removed 7 bases from V and 3 bases from J; junction bases left unmatched: 8. The germline gives CDR1 MGHDK, CDR2 SYGVNS. CDR3 length: 14 residues. Here the CDR3 reads CASKVTGVHTEAFF. CDR3 DNA: TGTGCCAGCAAAGTCACAGGGGTACACACTGAAGCTTTCTTT. Based on the CDR3 plus reference TRBV25-1 and TRBJ1-1, the full variable domain is EADIYQTPRYLVIGTGKKITLECSQTMGHDKMYWYQQDPGMELHLIHYSYGVNSTEKGDLSSESTVSRIRTEHFPLTLESARPSHTSQYLCASKVTGVHTEAFFGQGTRLTVV.

The count of this clone is one. This rearrangement joins TRBV15 to TRBJ2-3; 10 nucleotides line up with TRBD2. The germline V gene encodes CDR1 LNHNV and CDR2 YYDKDF (reference sequence). V trimming: 7 bases; J trimming: 2 bases; junction bases outside the gene matches: 3. The CDR3 has 14 amino acids. The CDR3 DNA is TGTGCCACCAAAAGCGGGGGGGACACAGATACGCAGTATTTT. Translation: CATKSGGDTDTQYF.

The V call is TRBV6-5, the J call TRBJ1-5, with D perhaps TRBD1 (6 bases). Deletions cut 8 bases from V and 11 bases from J, with 19 bases between. Per germline, CDR1 MNHEY and CDR2 SVGAGI. This CDR3 is built from 13 residues. In nucleotides, the CDR3 is TGTGCCAGCGGCTTAAGAGGGGGAGGGTCCCAGCATTTT. Translated, it gives CASGLRGGGSQHF.

This chain links TRBV5-1 with TRBJ2-2; D is possibly TRBD2 (6 bases). V was cut by 0 bases and J by 5 bases, with 8 bases left in between. The germline CDR1 and CDR2 sequences are SGHRS and YFSETQ. The CDR3 has 14 residues. The CDR3 sequence: CASSLVAGTGELFF. DNA for the CDR3: TGCGCCAGCAGCTTGGTGGCGGGGACCGGGGAGCTGTTTTTT.

This clone was picked up one time. This chain links TRBV6-5 with TRBJ1-1; tentative D call: TRBD1 (6 bases). The CDR3 has 14 amino acids. CDR1 and CDR2 from the germline V gene are MNHEY and SVGAGI. V was cut by 7 bases and J by 1 base, with 13 bases left in between. The CDR3 loop reads CASTPRDKNTEAFF. The DNA for the CDR3 is TGTGCCAGCACCCCCCGGGACAAGAACACTGAAGCTTTCTTT.

The chain links TRBV5-1 to TRBJ2-3; perhaps TRBD1 as D (6 bases). The germline gives CDR1 SGHRS, CDR2 YFSETQ. The CDR3 runs to 15 residues. Trimming removed 4 bases at V and 3 bases at J, with 15 bases between. The CDR3 nucleotides read TGCGCCAGCAGCGCCCAGGGGTTGGGGACAGATACGCAGTATTTT. This codes for CASSAQGLGTDTQYF.

The chain uses TRBV6-1 and TRBJ1-2, with D hard to call. The CDR3 spans 14 residues. The germline V and J ends were trimmed by 6 bases and 4 bases, with 15 bases remaining between them. Germline V lookup: CDR1 MNHNS, CDR2 SASEGT. CDR3 residues: CASSRMVSSYGYTF. CDR3 coding DNA: TGTGCCAGCAGCCGGATGGTCTCCTCCTATGGCTACACCTTC.

This rearrangement joins TRBV7-9 to TRBJ2-1; 8 bases are shared with TRBD2. Germline V gene sequence: CDR1 SEHNR, CDR2 FQNEAQ (reference sequence). Unmatched junction bases numbered 6, after V lost 8 bases and J lost 0 bases. The CDR3 length is 15 residues. CDR3 coding DNA: TGTGCCAGCCCCCATAGCGGGGACTCCTACAATGAGCAGTTCTTC. Translating it yields CASPHSGDSYNEQFF.

The chain links TRBV27 to TRBJ1-1; D remains ambiguous. V lost 5 bases, J lost 5 bases, and 9 bases lay in between. The CDR3 sequence is 12 residues long. Germline V gene data show CDR1 as MNHEY and CDR2 as SMNVEV (reference sequence). This CDR3 reads CASSDLWTEAFF. In DNA form, the CDR3 reads TGTGCCAGCAGTGACCTGTGGACTGAAGCTTTCTTT.

This chain joins TRBV7-9 and TRBJ1-4; D not certain. CDR1 is SEHNR, CDR2 FQNEAQ, per germline (reference sequence). The CDR3 has 18 amino acids. V was pared by 5 bases and J by 0 bases, with 19 bases between. CDR3 nucleotides: TGTGCCAGCAGCGCTCAGTTTCTACTGGGTGCAACTAATGAAAAACTGTTTTTT. Its translation: CASSAQFLLGATNEKLFF.

The J gene is TRBJ1-1, the V gene TRBV30; D is undetermined. V gave up 0 bases and J gave up 1 base, with 6 bases separating them. Germline assignment: CDR1 GTSNPN and CDR2 SVGIG (reference sequence). CDR3 length: 13 amino acids. In DNA form, the CDR3 reads TGTGCCTGGAGTGTACACGGGAACACTGAAGCTTTCTTT. Translating it yields CAWSVHGNTEAFF. The variable domain in full, with the rest retrieved from reference TRBV30 and TRBJ1-1, is SQTIHQWPATLVQPVGSPLSLECTVEGTSNPNLYWYRQAAGRGLQLLFYSVGIGQISSEVPQNLSASRPQDRQFILSSKKLLLSDSGFYLCAWSVHGNTEAFFGQGTRLTVV.

V usage is TRBV7-2 and J usage is TRBJ2-5; 7 bases align to TRBD2. Germline V gene lookup returns CDR1 SGHTA and CDR2 FQGNSA. The CDR3 is made up of 16 amino acids. V shed 0 bases and J 5 bases; nucleotides not matched to a gene: 9. Written as DNA, the CDR3 is TGTGCCAGCAGCTTAGCCCCGGGGGGAGGAGGCGAGACCCAGTACTTC. It yields the protein CASSLAPGGGGETQYF.

The rearrangement joins TRBV16 to TRBJ1-6; possibly TRBD1 for D (5 bases). The CDR3 runs 15 residues. V lost 0 bases to trimming and J lost 6 bases, with 9 bases between them. Germline V gives CDR1 KGHSY, CDR2 FQNENV. In DNA, the CDR3 is TGTGCCAGCAGCCAATCGGCGGGGACTAATTCACCCCTCCACTTT. It translates to CASSQSAGTNSPLHF.

The chain has TRBV6-5 and TRBJ1-6, with D perhaps TRBD1 (5 bases). V lost 8 bases and J 13 bases, leaving 15 bases between the germline ends. This CDR3 contains 12 residues. From germline, CDR1 is MNHEY and CDR2 SVGAGI. The chain's CDR3 is CASARAGLPLHF. DNA for the CDR3: TGTGCCAGCGCAAGAGCGGGACTTCCCCTCCACTTT.

The rearrangement joins TRBV30 to TRBJ2-5; D may be TRBD2 (7 bases). This CDR3 is built from 14 residues. In germline, CDR1 is GTSNPN, CDR2 SVGIG (reference sequence). Trimming shortened V by 3 bases and J by 5 bases, and 16 bases separated the two germline ends. CDR3 sequence reads: CAWSHGGPGETQYF. CDR3 coding DNA: TGTGCCTGGAGCCACGGGGGGCCGGGGGAGACCCAGTACTTC.

This clone was detected only once. V usage is TRBV23-1 and J usage is TRBJ2-7; a possible D gene is TRBD1 (6 bases). TRBV23-1 is placed among ORFs of uncertain function. CDR3 size: 13 residues. The V gene lost 3 bases and the J gene lost 4 bases, with 10 bases spanning the gap. CDR3 sequence: CASSHQRGYEQYF. CDR3 bases: TGCGCCAGCAGTCACCAGAGGGGGTACGAGCAGTACTTC.

V is TRBV9 and J is TRBJ2-1; D might be TRBD1 (6 bases). The germline gives CDR1 SGDLS, CDR2 YYNGEE. The CDR3 extends over 15 amino acids. The ends were cut back, 0 bases at V and 4 bases at J, with 11 bases in the middle. CDR3 protein: CASSVEGTGYNEQFF. The CDR3 region has the DNA TGTGCCAGCAGCGTAGAAGGAACAGGGTACAATGAGCAGTTCTTC.

This clone appeared a few times. J is TRBJ2-1 and V is TRBV2; TRBD2 matches at 8 bases. CDR3 length: 11 residues. Unmatched junction bases numbered 2, after V lost 4 bases and J lost 12 bases. Germline assignment: CDR1 SNHLY and CDR2 FYNNEI. The CDR3 DNA follows: TGTGCCAGCAGTGTTCTAGCGGGGCAGTTCTTC. The encoded protein is CASSVLAGQFF.

This chain uses TRBV6-6 with TRBJ2-1; D is undetermined. Germline assignment: CDR1 MNHNY and CDR2 SVGAGI (reference sequence). The CDR3 runs 13 residues. With 7 bases removed from V and 7 bases from J, the gap between germline ends came to 14 bases. In DNA, the CDR3 is TGTGCCAGCACTCCGGGCTACCGGAATGAGCAGTTCTTC. Its translation is CASTPGYRNEQFF.

The J gene is TRBJ1-6, the V gene TRBV25-1; perhaps TRBD1 as D (5 bases). Looked up from germline, CDR1 is MGHDK and CDR2 is SYGVNS. Trimming cost V 5 bases and J 7 bases, with 9 bases left between them. CDR3 length equals 13 residues. The CDR3 nucleotides read TGTGCCAGCAGTTTAGACAGAAATTCACCCCTCCACTTT. The encoded protein is CASSLDRNSPLHF.

The chain links TRBV7-2 to TRBJ2-7; D possibly corresponds to TRBD1 (5 bases). The CDR3 covers 14 residues. Deletions cut 5 bases from V and 4 bases from J, with 15 bases between. Germline loops: CDR1 SGHTA, CDR2 FQGNSA. The CDR3 spells CASSPQGLGYEQYF. In DNA form, the CDR3 reads TGTGCCAGCAGCCCTCAGGGTTTGGGTTACGAGCAGTACTTC.